The T cell receptor beta chain under discussion was sequenced for a study of blood T cell repertoires in COVID-19. Study-wide background: PBMCs, B-cell-depleted T cells, or T cells provided the cDNA or gDNA that made up the material.

With V trimmed by 3 bases and J by 3 bases, 11 bases remained unmatched. This CDR3 region has 16 residues. CDR1 SGHAT and CDR2 FQNNGV come from the germline V gene. Generated by immunoSEQ multiplex PCR, the TCRdb table keeps only in-frame clones and is missing some. The sample gives a few hundred thousand clones, 70% to 90% of which show up once; approximately 1.8% is in the top ten. Participants came from roughly 25 US areas, aged roughly 18 to 95 years. Recovered participants had two consecutive negative NP/OP PCR tests, healthcare professional clearance, or symptom resolution. This chain links TRBV11-2 with TRBJ2-7; 7 bases map to TRBD1. The material sequenced was PBMCs or T cells enriched from blood (not recorded which). This clonotype was obtained from a woman in her forties who had recovered from COVID-19. CDR3 coding DNA: TGTGCCAGCAGCTTCCCCTCTTCCGGGACAGACTACGAGCAGTACTTC. It codes for CASSFPSSGTDYEQYF.